This T cell receptor (beta chain) was sequenced during a study of blood T cell repertoires in COVID-19. Across the study: The cDNA or gDNA used as material had been derived from T cells, B-cell-depleted T cells, or PBMCs.

TCRdb's copy holds only in-frame clones and misses some; the assay was immunoSEQ multiplex PCR. The sample carries about 180,000 clones, just over 85% recorded once. CDR3 length equals 13 residues. The V gene lost 6 bases and the J gene lost 0 bases, with 7 bases spanning the gap. Germline CDR1 ENHRY, CDR2 SYGVKD. Participants, about 18 to 90 years old, spanned under 25 US areas. Grouping used clinical history reported by participants in a survey and questionnaire. The sequence was obtained from a woman aged 18-35 years who had recovered from COVID-19. Sequenced input: PBMCs or T cells enriched from blood (not recorded which). The rearrangement uses TRBV10-3 and TRBJ2-3, with D perhaps TRBD2 (6 bases). The CDR3 protein is CAIRGTSTDTQYF. CDR3 nucleotides: TGTGCCATCAGGGGGACTAGCACAGATACGCAGTATTTT.